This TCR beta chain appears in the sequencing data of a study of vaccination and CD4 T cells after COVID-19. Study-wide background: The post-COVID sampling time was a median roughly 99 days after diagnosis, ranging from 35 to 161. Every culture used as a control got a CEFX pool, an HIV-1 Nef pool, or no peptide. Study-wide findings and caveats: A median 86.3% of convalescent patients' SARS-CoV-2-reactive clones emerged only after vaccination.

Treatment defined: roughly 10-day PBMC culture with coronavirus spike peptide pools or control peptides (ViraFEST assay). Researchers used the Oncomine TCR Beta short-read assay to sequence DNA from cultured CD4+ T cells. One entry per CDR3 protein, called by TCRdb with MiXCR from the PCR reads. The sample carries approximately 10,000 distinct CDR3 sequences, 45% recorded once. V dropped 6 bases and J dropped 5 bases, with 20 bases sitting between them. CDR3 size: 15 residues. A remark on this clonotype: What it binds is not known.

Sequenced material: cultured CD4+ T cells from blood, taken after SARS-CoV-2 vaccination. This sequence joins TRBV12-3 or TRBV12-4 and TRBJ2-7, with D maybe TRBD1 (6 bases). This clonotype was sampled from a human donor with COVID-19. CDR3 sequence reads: CASRASGRGWDEQYF. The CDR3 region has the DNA TGTGCCAGCAGGGCCTCGGGCAGGGGTTGGGACGAGCAGTACTTC.